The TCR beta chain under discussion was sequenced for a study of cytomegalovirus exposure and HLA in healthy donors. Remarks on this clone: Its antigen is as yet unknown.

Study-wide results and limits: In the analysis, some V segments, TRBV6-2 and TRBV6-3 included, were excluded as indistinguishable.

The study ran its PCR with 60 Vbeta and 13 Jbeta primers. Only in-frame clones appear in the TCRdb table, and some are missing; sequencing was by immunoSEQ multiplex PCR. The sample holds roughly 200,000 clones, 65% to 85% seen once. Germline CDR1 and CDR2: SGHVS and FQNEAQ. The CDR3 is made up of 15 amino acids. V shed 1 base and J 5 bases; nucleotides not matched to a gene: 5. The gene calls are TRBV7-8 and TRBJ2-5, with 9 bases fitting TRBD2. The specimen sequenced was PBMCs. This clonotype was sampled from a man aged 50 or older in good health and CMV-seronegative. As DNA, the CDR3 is TGTGCCAGCAGCTTAGTGCGGGAGGGCTGGGAGACCCAGTACTTC. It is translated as CASSLVREGWETQYF. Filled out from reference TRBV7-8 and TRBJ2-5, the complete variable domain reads GAGVSQSPRYKVAKRGQDVALRCDPISGHVSLFWYQQALGQGPEFLTYFQNEAQLDKSGLPSDRFFAERPEGSVSTLKIQRTQQEDSAVYLCASSLVREGWETQYFGPGTRLLVL.